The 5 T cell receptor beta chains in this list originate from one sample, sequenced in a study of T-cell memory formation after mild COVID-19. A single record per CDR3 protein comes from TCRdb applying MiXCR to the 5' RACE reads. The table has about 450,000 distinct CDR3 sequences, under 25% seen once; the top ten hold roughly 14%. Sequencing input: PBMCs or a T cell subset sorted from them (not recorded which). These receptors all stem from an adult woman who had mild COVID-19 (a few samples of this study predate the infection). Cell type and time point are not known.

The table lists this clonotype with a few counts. CDR3 loop: CASQDPGLEFEQYF. CDR3 nucleotide sequence: TGTGCCAGCCAGGATCCGGGACTAGAATTCGAGCAGTACTTC. This chain uses TRBV19 with TRBJ2-7; TRBD2 matches 8 bases. The V segment lost 9 bases and the J segment 6 bases; nucleotides outside the gene matches: 13. The germline V gene encodes CDR1 LNHDA and CDR2 SQIVND (reference sequence). CDR3 size: 14 residues.

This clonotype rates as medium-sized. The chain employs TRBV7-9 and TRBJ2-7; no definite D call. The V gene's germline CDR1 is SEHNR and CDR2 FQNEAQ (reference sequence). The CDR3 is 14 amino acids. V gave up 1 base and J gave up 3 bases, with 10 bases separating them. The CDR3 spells CASSLVLTDYEQYF. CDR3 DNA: TGTGCCAGCAGCTTAGTTTTAACAGACTACGAGCAGTACTTC.

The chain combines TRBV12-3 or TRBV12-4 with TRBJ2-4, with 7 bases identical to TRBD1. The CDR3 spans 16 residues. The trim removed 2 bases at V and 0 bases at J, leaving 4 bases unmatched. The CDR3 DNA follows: TGTGCCAGCAGTTTACACCAGGGGGTAGCCAAAAACATTCAGTACTTC. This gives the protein CASSLHQGVAKNIQYF.

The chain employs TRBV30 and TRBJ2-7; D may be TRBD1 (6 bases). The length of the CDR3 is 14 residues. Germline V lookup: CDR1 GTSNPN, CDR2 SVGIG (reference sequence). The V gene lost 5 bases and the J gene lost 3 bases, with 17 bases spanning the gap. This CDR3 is CAWGDRILLYEQYF. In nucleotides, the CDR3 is TGTGCCTGGGGTGACAGGATACTTCTCTACGAGCAGTACTTC.

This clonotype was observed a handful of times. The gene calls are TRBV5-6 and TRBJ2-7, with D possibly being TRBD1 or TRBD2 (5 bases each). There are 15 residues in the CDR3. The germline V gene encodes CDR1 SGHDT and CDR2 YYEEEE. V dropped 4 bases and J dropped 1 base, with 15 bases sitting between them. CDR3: CASSVGTESSYEQYF. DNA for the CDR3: TGTGCCAGCAGCGTCGGGACGGAAAGTTCCTACGAGCAGTACTTC.